This T cell receptor beta chain was documented in a study of early T cells in non-severe SARS-CoV-2 infection. About the study: Alpha and beta chains were unpaired, from unsorted whole-blood bulk RNA.

CDR3 length equals 16 residues. Germline loops: CDR1 SGHVS, CDR2 FNYEAQ. V was trimmed by 4 bases and J by 2 bases, leaving 14 bases between them. This clonotype has a handful of counts. Its antigen is as yet unknown. The library protocol tagged individual cDNA molecules with unique molecular identifiers. Each CDR3 protein is one row after TCRdb ran MiXCR on the 5' RACE reads. The table records around 92,000 distinct CDR3 sequences, approximately 11% of them present only once. Broader study findings: Matching with VDJdb favored anti-spike CD8 responses (missing private and CD4 specificities).

The sequenced sample was whole blood. The clonotype was recovered from an adult who was a healthcare worker with PCR-confirmed SARS-CoV-2 infection or an uninfected control (not recorded which). This chain uses TRBV7-6 with TRBJ2-2; perhaps TRBD1 as D (6 bases). For the CDR3, the DNA is TGTGCCAGCAGCTCGGCAGGCAGGGGTAACACCGGGGAGCTGTTTTTT. This sequence encodes CASSSAGRGNTGELFF.